The sequence of this T cell receptor beta chain was determined in a study of T cells in narcolepsy. Study-wide context: Patients with NT1 or NT2 and healthy control donors were enrolled. Study results and caveats: No autoreactive T cell clone sequences appeared in some memory CD4+ repertoires. Comparing one patient's CSF and blood CD4+ clonotypes highlighted HCRT- and TRIB2-specific autoreactive clonotypes. Blood of same and different patients, but not healthy controls, reportedly held recurring autoreactive clonotypes.

CDR3 size: 15 residues. Trimming cost V 3 bases and J 0 bases; bases outside gene matches: 3. Germline-derived CDR1 and CDR2 are SGHRS and YFSETQ. TCRdb's copy holds only in-frame clones and misses some; the assay was immunoSEQ multiplex PCR. The table has about 36,000 clones, roughly 77% seen once; the top ten hold roughly 2%. As for this clone: The antigen is not known.

The sequencing sample was made of memory (CD45RA-) CD4+ T cells from blood. This TCR came from a human donor in good health. The chain is built from TRBV5-1 and TRBJ2-5, with 9 nucleotides matching TRBD1. CDR3 nucleotide sequence: TGCGCCAGCAGCTCACAGGGGGCCTACCAAGAGACCCAGTACTTC. Its protein product is CASSSQGAYQETQYF.